One T cell receptor beta chain is described in this entry. The sample comes from a study of blood T cell repertoires in COVID-19. Study as a whole: COVID-19 samples collected from the United States, Italy and Spain covered acute and convalescent phases. PBMCs, B-cell-depleted T cells, or T cells were the source of the cDNA or gDNA that made up the material.

Under the authors' procedure: For nucleated cells, counts were estimated from reference gene primer amplification. Profiled with immunoSEQ multiplex PCR; TCRdb holds only in-frame clones, not every one. The DNA was the basis for D and trimming; V, J and clone size are from that table. The table includes approximately 260,000 clones, roughly 85% detected once. Trimming took 1 base from V and 4 from J, leaving 5 bases between them. The CDR3 consists of 13 residues. Sequencing was done on a sample of peripheral blood. The receptor's source is a woman aged 70-85 years with acute or convalescent COVID-19. The chain recombines TRBV12-3 or TRBV12-4 with TRBJ1-5; D unresolved. CDR3 in amino acids: CASSLGENQPQHF. CDR3 coding DNA: TGTGCCAGCAGTTTAGGGGAGAATCAGCCCCAGCATTTT.